This TCR beta chain is from a study of T-cell memory formation after mild COVID-19. Background on the study: Most TCR clusters belonged to a single donor.

Each CDR3 protein is one row after TCRdb ran MiXCR on the 5' RACE reads. Here the sample spans under 650,000 distinct CDR3 sequences, under 20% being singletons. This clonotype was seen more than once but under ten times. What it binds is unknown. CDR3 length: 17 residues. The ends were cut back, 0 bases at V and 5 bases at J, with 20 bases in the middle. Germline CDR1 is DFQATT and CDR2 is SNEGSKA (reference sequence). Study-level points and caveats: CM and EM subsets held most contracting CD4+ clones; EMRA held CD8+ ones.

V and J are TRBV20-1 and TRBJ2-1; perhaps TRBD2 as D (8 bases). This TCR derives from an adult woman who had mild COVID-19 (a few samples of this study predate the infection). Cell type and time point are not known. Material for sequencing was PBMCs or a T cell subset sorted from them (not recorded which). The DNA for the CDR3 is TGCAGTGCTAGAGACTATTTTGGGACTAGGGGGCACAATGAGCAGTTCTTC. Translating it yields CSARDYFGTRGHNEQFF.